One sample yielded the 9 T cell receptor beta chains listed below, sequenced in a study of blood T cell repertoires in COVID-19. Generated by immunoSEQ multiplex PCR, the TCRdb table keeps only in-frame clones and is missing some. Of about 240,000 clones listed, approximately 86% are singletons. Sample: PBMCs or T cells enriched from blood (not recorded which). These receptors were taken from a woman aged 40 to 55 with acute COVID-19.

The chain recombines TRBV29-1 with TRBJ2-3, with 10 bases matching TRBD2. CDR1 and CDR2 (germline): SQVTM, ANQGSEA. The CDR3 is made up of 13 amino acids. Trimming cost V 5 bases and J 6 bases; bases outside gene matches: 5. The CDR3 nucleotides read TGCAGCGTTAATCCTAGCGGGAGTGATACGCAGTATTTT. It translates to CSVNPSGSDTQYF.

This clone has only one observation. The CDR3 region has the DNA TGTGCCAGTAGTTACAAACAGGGGGTAAGTCAGCCCCAGCATTTT. Amino acid sequence: CASSYKQGVSQPQHF. The chain uses TRBV19 and TRBJ1-5; TRBD1 matches 8 bases. The CDR3 length is 15 residues. Germline lookup yields CDR1 LNHDA and CDR2 SQIVND (reference sequence). After removal of 5 bases from V and 6 bases from J, the junction contained 9 bases not matched to a gene. Full variable domain (outside the CDR3, taken from reference TRBV19 and TRBJ1-5): DGGITQSPKYLFRKEGQNVTLSCEQNLNHDAMYWYRQDPGQGLRLIYYSQIVNDFQKGDIAEGYSVSREKKESFPLTVTSAQKNPTAFYLCASSYKQGVSQPQHFGDGTRLSIL.

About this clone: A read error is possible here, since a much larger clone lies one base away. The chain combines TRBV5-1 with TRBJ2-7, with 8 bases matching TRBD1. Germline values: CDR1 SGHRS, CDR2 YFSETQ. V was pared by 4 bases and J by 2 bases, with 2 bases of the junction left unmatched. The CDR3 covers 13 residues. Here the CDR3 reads CASSKDRAYEQYF. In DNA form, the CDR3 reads TGCGCCAGCAGCAAGGACAGGGCCTACGAGCAGTACTTC.

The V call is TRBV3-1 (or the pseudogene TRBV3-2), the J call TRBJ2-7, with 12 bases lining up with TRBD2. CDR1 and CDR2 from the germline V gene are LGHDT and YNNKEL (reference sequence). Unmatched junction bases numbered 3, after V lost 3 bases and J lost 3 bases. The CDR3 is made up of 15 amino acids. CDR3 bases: TGTGCCAGCAGCCAGGGGACTAGCGGGTACTACGAGCAGTACTTC. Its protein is CASSQGTSGYYEQYF.

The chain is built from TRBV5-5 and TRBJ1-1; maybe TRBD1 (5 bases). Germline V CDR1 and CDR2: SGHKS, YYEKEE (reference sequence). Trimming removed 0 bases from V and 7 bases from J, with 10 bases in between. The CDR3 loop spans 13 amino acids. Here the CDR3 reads CASSLAGGNEAFF. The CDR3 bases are TGTGCCAGCAGCTTGGCGGGGGGTAATGAAGCTTTCTTT.

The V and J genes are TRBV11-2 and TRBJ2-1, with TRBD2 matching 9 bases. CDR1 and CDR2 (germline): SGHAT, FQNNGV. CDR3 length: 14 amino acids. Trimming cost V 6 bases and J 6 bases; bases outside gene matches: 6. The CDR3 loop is CASSSLAGFNEQFF. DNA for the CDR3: TGTGCCAGCAGTTCTCTAGCGGGATTCAATGAGCAGTTCTTC.

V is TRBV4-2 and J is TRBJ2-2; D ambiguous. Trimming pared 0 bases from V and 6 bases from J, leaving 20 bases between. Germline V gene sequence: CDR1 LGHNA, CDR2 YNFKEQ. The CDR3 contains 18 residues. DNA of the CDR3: TGTGCCAGCAGCCAAGACCAACTGACGGGTTCTGACTCCGGGGAGCTGTTTTTT. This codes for CASSQDQLTGSDSGELFF.

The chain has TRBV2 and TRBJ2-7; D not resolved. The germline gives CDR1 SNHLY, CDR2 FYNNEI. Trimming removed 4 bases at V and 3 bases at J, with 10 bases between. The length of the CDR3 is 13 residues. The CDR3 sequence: CASSVGLSYEQYF. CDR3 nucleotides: TGTGCCAGCAGTGTTGGGCTAAGCTACGAGCAGTACTTC.

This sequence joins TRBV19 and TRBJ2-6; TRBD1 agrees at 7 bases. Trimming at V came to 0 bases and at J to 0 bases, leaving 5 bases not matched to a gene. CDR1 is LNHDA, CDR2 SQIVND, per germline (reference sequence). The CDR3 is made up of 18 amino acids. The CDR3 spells CASSIDGTAPSGANVLTF. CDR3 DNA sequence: TGTGCCAGTAGTATAGACGGGACAGCACCCTCTGGGGCCAACGTCCTGACTTTC.